The source of this T cell receptor beta chain is a study of cytotoxic CD8 clonotypes in ibrutinib-treated CLL. Study observations and caveats: Against age-matched healthy donors, baseline clonality ran higher and tracked circulating CD8+ T-cell counts.

Sequenced by immunoSEQ multiplex PCR; TCRdb stores in-frame clones only, minus some. The sample contains some 58,000 clones, about three quarters of which appear only once. Note on this clone: Its antigen is unknown.

This receptor was obtained from a human donor with chronic lymphocytic leukemia. The sequences come from PBMCs, collected after 12 months of ibrutinib treatment.

The CDR3 bases are TGTGCCAGCAGCTTAGCATGGTCCACAGATACGCAGTATTTT. As protein: CASSLAWSTDTQYF. The chain recombines TRBV7-9 with TRBJ2-3; D is uncertain. Germline CDR1 reads SEHNR; CDR2 reads FQNEAQ (reference sequence). Trimming removed 0 bases at V and 2 bases at J, with 6 bases between. This CDR3 has 14 residues.